This T cell receptor beta chain was retrieved from a study of shared T cell receptors in the human thymus listed by TCRdb under 2021. In terms of the full investigation: The study examined how the human thymus generates shared, self-reactive T-cell receptor alpha chains.

The library came from the immunoSEQ multiplex PCR assay. TCRdb stores this immuneACCESS table with in-frame sequences only. Part of the clones is absent; in the studies checked, under half of the shortfall reflects unresolved V genes, and no reason is known for the rest. Within this sample are roughly 560,000 clones, with around 78% of them counted one time only. Together, the top ten hold roughly 0.013% of the sample. This clone appeared a single time. There is no known antigen for this receptor. Per-nucleotide qualities are absent, and no much larger clonotype sits a single base away. V is pared back by 7 bases and J by 4 bases, with 8 bases lying between the germline termini. From the cysteine through the phenylalanine, the CDR3 covers 11 amino acids. The only DNA kept is the CDR3, 33 bases in frame from the first base. CDR1 DFQATT and CDR2 SNEGSKA are derived from the germline V gene (reference sequence).

These data were also filed under a second study, of human thymus T cells. That second report states: In Finland, the donors were immunologically healthy infants who were having open corrective cardiac surgery for congenital heart defects. Thymus tissue was obtained as surgical resects removed during corrective cardiac surgery. Both the thymic and the peripheral blood repertoires appeared to show biased V and J gene segment usage. Highly overlapping thymic TCR repertoires among unrelated individuals were reported in the related research. The study described the TCR alpha and beta repertoires in under ten infant thymus samples and a few matching peripheral blood samples. The cohort included several male and a couple of female infants, with donor ages spanning 7 to 244 days. Thymocytes were released mechanically from tissue and stored at -70 °C as pellets of 10-30 million cells. Genomic DNA was extracted from frozen cell pellets with a QIAsymphony instrument. The immunoSEQ multiplex PCR assay was used to amplify the TCRB and TCRAD loci from a standardized amount of quality-controlled genomic DNA. The amplicons spanned the V(D)J region and were long enough to cover the CDR3 and allow V and J genes to be identified. Amplicon sequencing was performed on an Illumina platform through the commercial immunoSEQ service. Primer bias and sequencing errors were corrected using previously described methods, and TCRAD and TCRB definitions followed the IMGT database. immunoSEQ Analyzer 3.0 and VDJTools were used for repertoire analysis, which covered basic statistics, V/J segment usage, diversity estimates, rarefaction and pairwise overlap. To estimate diversity, the Chao1, ChaoE, Efron-Thisted, Shannon and inverse Simpson indices were applied, and diversity was also estimated on datasets down-sampled to the smallest sample. Repertoire overlap was assessed by strict matching of CDR3 nucleotide sequence, V gene and J gene, and clustering was done by Jaccard-based multidimensional scaling. Thymus samples yielded on average approximately 800,000 unique TCRB clonotypes, compared with 75,000 to 85,000 from blood samples.

The chain uses TRBV20-1 and TRBJ2-1; the D gene is perhaps TRBD2, from 5 matching bases. The sample comprised thymocytes. This receptor was taken from a boy under two years old with a congenital heart defect. Donor details come from another sample of the same person, matched by shared clones. The CDR3 here reads CSGGAYNEQFF. The DNA sequence is as follows: TGCAGTGGGGGAGCTTACAATGAGCAGTTCTTC.